The 26 T cell receptor beta chains given below trace back to one sample, sequenced in a study of cytomegalovirus exposure and HLA in healthy donors (TCRdb year 2017). Libraries were built with the immunoSEQ multiplex PCR assay. A mixture of 60 forward primers for TCR Vbeta segments and 13 reverse primers for TCR Jbeta segments was used in the multiplex PCR. The clones in this table, taken by TCRdb from immuneACCESS, are in-frame only. Not every clone is retained; where verified, under half of the shortfall comes from an unresolved V gene, and the cause of the rest is unknown. The sample table shows 90,000 to 110,000 clones, and roughly four fifths are seen once. Under 1.5% of the sample is held by the ten biggest clonotypes. Source material: PBMCs. These receptors originate from a man between 35 and 55 years old in good health and CMV-seronegative.

This clone was counted only a few times. The chain uses TRBV5-1 and TRBJ2-3, with D perhaps matching TRBD2 (5 bases). The germline V gene has CDR1 SGHRS and CDR2 YFSETQ. This CDR3 contains 14 residues. V lost 0 bases and J lost 2, with 7 bases in between. The CDR3 sequence: CASSLAGITDTQYF. CDR3 nucleotides: TGCGCCAGCAGCTTGGCGGGGATCACAGATACGCAGTATTTT.

V is TRBV5-1 and J is TRBJ2-7, with 8 bases matching TRBD1. This CDR3 has 14 amino acids. CDR1 is SGHRS, CDR2 YFSETQ, per germline. V shed 3 bases and J 0 bases; nucleotides not matched to a gene: 2. This CDR3 reads CASSWDRYSYEQYF. The CDR3 bases are TGCGCCAGCAGCTGGGACAGGTACTCCTACGAGCAGTACTTC.

This clone was counted only a few times. The rearrangement joins TRBV28 to TRBJ1-2; a weak D match, TRBD1 (5 bases). This CDR3 is 12 amino acids long. The germline V and J ends were trimmed by 7 bases and 5 bases, with 11 bases remaining between them. Germline-derived CDR1 and CDR2 are MDHEN and SYDVKM. The CDR3 sequence is CASILAGYGYTF. CDR3 coding DNA: TGTGCCAGCATCCTTGCAGGGTATGGCTACACCTTC.

The chain joins TRBV30 to TRBJ1-5; D possibly corresponds to TRBD1 (5 bases). Trimming removed 7 bases from V and 0 bases from J, with 10 bases in between. This CDR3 has 13 residues. Germline lookup yields CDR1 GTSNPN and CDR2 SVGIG (reference sequence). The CDR3 sequence: CASGHYSNQPQHF. The CDR3 DNA is TGTGCCTCAGGACATTATAGCAATCAGCCCCAGCATTTT. The full variable domain, with the rest looked up from reference TRBV30 and TRBJ1-5, is SQTIHQWPATLVQPVGSPLSLECTVEGTSNPNLYWYRQAAGRGLQLLFYSVGIGQISSEVPQNLSASRPQDRQFILSSKKLLLSDSGFYLCASGHYSNQPQHFGDGTRLSIL.

The chain links TRBV7-3 to TRBJ2-7, with D tentatively TRBD2 (6 bases). The V end was cut by 0 bases, the J end by 4 bases, with 13 bases between. Germline V gene sequence: CDR1 SGHTA, CDR2 FQGTGA. CDR3 size: 15 residues. In nucleotides, the CDR3 is TGTGCCAGCAGCTTAACGCTATCCCGGGGGTACGAGCAGTACTTC. Protein: CASSLTLSRGYEQYF.

The genes are TRBV5-1 and TRBJ2-7, with D unresolved. Germline lookup yields CDR1 SGHRS and CDR2 YFSETQ. The CDR3 covers 14 residues. V lost 7 bases and J lost 1, with 15 bases in between. CDR3 in amino acids: CASQAGTVSYEQYF. For the CDR3, the DNA is TGCGCCAGCCAAGCAGGCACAGTTTCCTACGAGCAGTACTTC.

The genes are TRBV10-2 and TRBJ1-2; a weak D match, TRBD1 (5 bases). Trimming left V 8 bases short and J 2 bases short, with 12 bases between. CDR1 is WSHSY and CDR2 is SAAADI in the germline V gene. This CDR3 region has 13 residues. CDR3 DNA sequence: TGCGCCAGCCTGGGGGGGACCAACTATGGCTACACCTTC. This codes for CASLGGTNYGYTF.

This clone turned up a few times. The CDR3 is CASSFQGTDTQYF. The CDR3 DNA follows: TGTGCCAGCAGCTTCCAGGGCACAGATACGCAGTATTTT. V and J are TRBV5-6 and TRBJ2-3; D is undetermined. This CDR3 comprises 13 residues. V shed 2 bases and J shed 1 base, with 5 bases lying between them. The germline V gene has CDR1 SGHDT and CDR2 YYEEEE.

The chain has TRBV7-9 and TRBJ1-1; the D gene is possibly TRBD1 (5 bases). The CDR3 loop spans 13 amino acids. Trimming took off 5 bases at V and 4 bases at J, with 11 bases between the two ends. In germline, CDR1 is SEHNR, CDR2 FQNEAQ (reference sequence). The CDR3, as DNA: TGTGCCAGCAGCCCCACAGGAGCCACTGAAGCTTTCTTT. This encodes CASSPTGATEAFF.

The chain links TRBV4-1 to TRBJ1-2; D perhaps matches TRBD1 (6 bases). The CDR3 spans 15 residues. The V end was cut by 0 bases, the J end by 4 bases, with 12 bases between. The germline CDR1 and CDR2 sequences are MGHRA and YSYEKL. In nucleotides, the CDR3 is TGCGCCAGCAGCCAAGATGAGGGGGGGACCTATGGCTACACCTTC. It yields the protein CASSQDEGGTYGYTF.

This chain joins TRBV6-6 and TRBJ2-7; TRBD1 agrees at 8 bases. Per the germline V gene, CDR1 is MNHNY and CDR2 is SVGAGI (reference sequence). Unmatched junction bases numbered 8, after V lost 6 bases and J lost 1 base. There are 15 residues in the CDR3. In DNA form, the CDR3 reads TGTGCCAGCAGACAACAGGGGGATTCTTCCTACGAGCAGTACTTC. Amino acid sequence: CASRQQGDSSYEQYF.

The chain joins TRBV7-9 to TRBJ1-4, with TRBD1 matching over 12 bases. CDR1 SEHNR and CDR2 FQNEAQ come from the germline V gene (reference sequence). The CDR3 loop spans 16 amino acids. V was clipped by 7 bases and J by 2 bases; unmatched bases: 5. For the CDR3, the DNA is TGTGCCAGCACCCCCGGGACAGGGGGCACTAATGAAAAACTGTTTTTT. Translated, it gives CASTPGTGGTNEKLFF.

The chain has TRBV5-4 and TRBJ2-5; perhaps TRBD2 as D (7 bases). The end of the DNA is better explained by TRBJ2-7, so the J call may be wrong. CDR1 and CDR2 from the germline V gene are SGHNT and YYREEE (reference sequence). The CDR3 is 16 residues long. CDR3 loop: CASSSRSWAGAHEQYF. The CDR3 DNA follows: TGTGCCAGCAGCTCACGCTCCTGGGCGGGGGCGCACGAGCAGTACTTC.

This clone was counted only a few times. The rearrangement joins TRBV4-1 to TRBJ1-6; D gene ambiguous. The V and J ends lost 4 bases and 7 bases respectively, with 11 bases between them. This CDR3 has 14 residues. The germline V gene encodes CDR1 MGHRA and CDR2 YSYEKL. DNA for the CDR3: TGCGCCAGCAGCCGGCAGCCCGGGAATTCACCCCTCCACTTT. Its translation is CASSRQPGNSPLHF.

The J gene is TRBJ1-5, the V gene TRBV7-9, with D possibly TRBD1 on 6 matching bases. Germline V gives CDR1 SEHNR, CDR2 FQNEAQ (reference sequence). Trimming took 6 bases from V and 8 from J, leaving 11 bases between them. The CDR3 has 12 residues. The CDR3 coding sequence is TGTGCCAGCAGTATGACAGGCGAGCCCCAGCATTTT. It yields the protein CASSMTGEPQHF.

The chain is built from TRBV5-1 and TRBJ2-2; TRBD2 aligns across 9 bases. V was pared by 0 bases and J by 4 bases, with 7 bases of the junction left unmatched. Germline V gene sequence: CDR1 SGHRS, CDR2 YFSETQ. This CDR3 is 17 amino acids long. CDR3 residues: CASSLASGTLGTGELFF. The CDR3 DNA is TGCGCCAGCAGCTTGGCTAGCGGGACCTTGGGCACCGGGGAGCTGTTTTTT.

This clone was counted a few times. This rearrangement joins TRBV5-8 to TRBJ2-1; TRBD2 matches at 7 bases. CDR1 and CDR2 from the germline V gene are SGHTS and YDEGEE. The CDR3 spans 16 residues. Losses at the gene ends were 4 bases for V and 8 bases for J; bases not matched to a gene: 15. CDR3 bases: TGTGCCAGCAGCCAAGAGGGGAGCGGGGCGGTACATGAGCAGTTCTTC. This sequence encodes CASSQEGSGAVHEQFF.

This rearrangement joins TRBV4-3 to TRBJ2-5; perhaps TRBD2 as D (5 bases). In germline, CDR1 is LGHNA, CDR2 YSLEER. The length of the CDR3 is 15 residues. Trimming stripped 0 bases from V and 2 bases from J, with 10 bases between. The CDR3 nucleotides are TGCGCCAGCAGCCAAGACGGCCTAGCTCAAGAGACCCAGTACTTC. It encodes CASSQDGLAQETQYF.

The rearrangement uses TRBV19 and TRBJ2-1, with a tentative D call TRBD2 (5 bases). V was trimmed by 11 bases and J by 8 bases, leaving 19 bases between them. CDR3 length equals 13 residues. Germline CDR1 is LNHDA and CDR2 is SQIVND (reference sequence). CDR3 region: CASLAIGSDEQFF. CDR3 nucleotides: TGTGCCTCTTTAGCGATCGGAAGCGATGAGCAGTTCTTC.

The chain is built from TRBV27 and TRBJ2-7; D is possibly TRBD2 (7 bases). The germline V gene has CDR1 MNHEY and CDR2 SMNVEV (reference sequence). V gave up 0 bases and J gave up 0 bases, with 12 bases separating them. This CDR3 spans 16 amino acids. The CDR3 bases are TGTGCCAGCAGTTTATCAGGGGGGGCCAGCTCCTACGAGCAGTACTTC. As protein: CASSLSGGASSYEQYF.

In DNA, the CDR3 is TGTGCCTGGAGGGAGGGGTATGAGCAGTTCTTC. Its translation: CAWREGYEQFF. V is TRBV30 and J is TRBJ2-1; D is perhaps TRBD2 (6 bases). CDR1 is GTSNPN and CDR2 is SVGIG in the germline V gene (reference sequence). The CDR3 has 11 residues. Trimming left V 3 bases short and J 8 bases short, with 8 bases between.

The chain couples TRBV6-5 to TRBJ2-1; TRBD1 agrees at 7 bases. From germline, CDR1 is MNHEY and CDR2 SVGAGI. V lost 6 bases, J lost 8 bases, and 13 bases stayed unmatched. The CDR3 contains 15 residues. This CDR3 is CASRIGTEWLDEQFF. The CDR3 DNA reads as TGTGCCAGCAGAATCGGGACAGAATGGCTTGATGAGCAGTTCTTC.

This rearrangement joins TRBV6-5 to TRBJ1-1, with D perhaps matching TRBD1 (5 bases). Germline-derived CDR1 and CDR2 are MNHEY and SVGAGI. V lost 5 bases, J lost 1 base, and 14 bases lay in between. The CDR3 length is 15 residues. CDR3 bases: TGTGCCAGCAGTCCCCCGGGAGGGGAGAACACTGAAGCTTTCTTT. This sequence encodes CASSPPGGENTEAFF.

V usage is TRBV5-1 and J usage is TRBJ2-7, with 14 bases fitting TRBD2. The ends lost 4 bases at V and 7 bases at J; junction bases unmatched: 10. Germline lookup yields CDR1 SGHRS and CDR2 YFSETQ. The CDR3 loop spans 16 amino acids. This CDR3 reads CASSPTSGRALVEQYF. The CDR3 coding sequence is TGCGCCAGCAGCCCGACTAGCGGGAGGGCCTTAGTAGAGCAGTACTTC.

The rearrangement uses TRBV11-3 and TRBJ2-5; 9 bases map to TRBD1. There are 15 residues in the CDR3. CDR1 is SGHNT and CDR2 is YENEEA in the germline V gene. The ends lost 4 bases at V and 5 bases at J; junction bases unmatched: 8. The CDR3 region has the DNA TGTGCCAGCAGCTACCGGGACAGGGTGCGGGAGACCCAGTACTTC. This encodes CASSYRDRVRETQYF.

The V and J genes are TRBV27 and TRBJ2-3; D gene unclear. Trimming cost V 1 base and J 1 base, with 3 bases left between them. The CDR3 extends over 13 amino acids. The germline V gene encodes CDR1 MNHEY and CDR2 SMNVEV (reference sequence). Here the CDR3 DNA reads TGTGCCAGCAGTTTATTCGGCACAGATACGCAGTATTTT. This sequence encodes CASSLFGTDTQYF.